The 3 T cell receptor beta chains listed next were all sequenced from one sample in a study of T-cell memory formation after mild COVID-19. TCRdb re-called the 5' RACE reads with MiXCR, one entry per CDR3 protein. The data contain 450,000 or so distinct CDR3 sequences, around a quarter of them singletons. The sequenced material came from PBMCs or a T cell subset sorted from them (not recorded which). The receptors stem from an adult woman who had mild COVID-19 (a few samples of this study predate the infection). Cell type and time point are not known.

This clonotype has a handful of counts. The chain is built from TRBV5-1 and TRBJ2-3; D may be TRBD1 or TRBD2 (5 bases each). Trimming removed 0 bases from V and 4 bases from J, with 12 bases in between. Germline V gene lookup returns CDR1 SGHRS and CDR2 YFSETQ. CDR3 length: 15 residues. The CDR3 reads CASSLVRGASDTQYF. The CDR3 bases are TGCGCCAGCAGCTTGGTTCGGGGCGCCTCAGATACGCAGTATTTT.

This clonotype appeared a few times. DNA of the CDR3: TGCGCCAGCAGCCACCAAGGACAGGTCAACTTACCAGATACGCAGTATTTT. Translation: CASSHQGQVNLPDTQYF. J is TRBJ2-3 and V is TRBV4-1; 7 nucleotides match TRBD1. The length of the CDR3 is 17 residues. Trimming took 3 bases from V and 4 from J; bases not matched to a gene: 13. Germline assignment: CDR1 MGHRA and CDR2 YSYEKL.

The CDR3 nucleotides are TGTGCCAGCAGCAGCCGGGACAGTTTGTTGTATTTT. Amino acid sequence: CASSSRDSLLYF. V gene TRBV9 combines with J gene TRBJ1-3; 7 bases fit TRBD1. This CDR3 has 12 residues. Germline assignment: CDR1 SGDLS and CDR2 YYNGEE. After removal of 4 bases from V and 16 bases from J, the junction contained 11 bases not matched to a gene.